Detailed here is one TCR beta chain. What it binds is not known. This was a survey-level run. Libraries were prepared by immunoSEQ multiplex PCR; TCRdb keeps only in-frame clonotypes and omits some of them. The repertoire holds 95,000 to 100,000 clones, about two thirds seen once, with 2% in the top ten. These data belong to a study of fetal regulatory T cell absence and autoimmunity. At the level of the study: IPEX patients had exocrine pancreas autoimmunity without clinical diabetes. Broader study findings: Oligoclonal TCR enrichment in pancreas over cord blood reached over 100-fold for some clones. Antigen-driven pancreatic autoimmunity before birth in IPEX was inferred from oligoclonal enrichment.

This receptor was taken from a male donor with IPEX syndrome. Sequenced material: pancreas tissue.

CDR3 amino acids: CASSQDLGTSGDEQYF. The CDR3 nucleotides are TGCGCCAGCAGCCAAGATCTGGGGACTAGCGGGGACGAGCAGTACTTC. The chain carries TRBV4-1 and TRBJ2-7; 13 positions agree with TRBD2. The CDR3 is 16 residues long. Trimming at V came to 0 bases and at J to 5 bases, leaving 4 bases not matched to a gene. Germline V gene data show CDR1 as MGHRA and CDR2 as YSYEKL.